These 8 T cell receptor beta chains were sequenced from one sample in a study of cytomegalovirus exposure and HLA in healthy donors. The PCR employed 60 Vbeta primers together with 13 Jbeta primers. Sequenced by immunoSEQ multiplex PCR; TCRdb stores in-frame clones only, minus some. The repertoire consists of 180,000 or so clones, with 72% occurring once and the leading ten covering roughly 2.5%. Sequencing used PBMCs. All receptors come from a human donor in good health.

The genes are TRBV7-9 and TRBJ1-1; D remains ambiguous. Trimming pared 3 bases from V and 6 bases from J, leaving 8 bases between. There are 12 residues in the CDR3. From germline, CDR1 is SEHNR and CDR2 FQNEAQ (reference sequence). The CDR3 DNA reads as TGTGCCAGCAGCTTCGCGGGAGCTGAAGCTTTCTTT. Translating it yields CASSFAGAEAFF.

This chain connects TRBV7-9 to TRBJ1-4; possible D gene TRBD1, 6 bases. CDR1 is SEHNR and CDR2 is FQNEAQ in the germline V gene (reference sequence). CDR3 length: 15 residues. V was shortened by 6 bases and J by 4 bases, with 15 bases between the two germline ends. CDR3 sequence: CASRSDRTYNEKLFF. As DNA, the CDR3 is TGTGCCAGCAGAAGCGACAGGACATATAATGAAAAACTGTTTTTT.

The CDR3 loop reads CASSLTGGDPTNEKLFF. In DNA, the CDR3 is TGCGCCAGCAGCTTAACAGGGGGCGATCCAACTAATGAAAAACTGTTTTTT. The genes are TRBV5-1 and TRBJ1-4; TRBD1 aligns across 9 bases. In germline, CDR1 is SGHRS, CDR2 YFSETQ. The CDR3 has 17 amino acids. V trimming: 2 bases; J trimming: 0 bases; junction bases outside the gene matches: 5.

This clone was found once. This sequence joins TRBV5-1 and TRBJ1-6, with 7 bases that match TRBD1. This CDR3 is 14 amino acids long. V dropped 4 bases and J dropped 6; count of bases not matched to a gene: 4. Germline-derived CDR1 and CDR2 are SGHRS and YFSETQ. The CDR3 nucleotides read TGCGCCAGCAGCCCGGGACAGATTAATTCACCCCTCCACTTT. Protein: CASSPGQINSPLHF. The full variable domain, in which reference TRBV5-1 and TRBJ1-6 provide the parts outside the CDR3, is KAGVTQTPRYLIKTRGQQVTLSCSPISGHRSVSWYQQTPGQGLQFLFEYFSETQRNKGNFPGRFSGRQFSNSRSEMNVSTLELGDSALYLCASSPGQINSPLHFGNGTRLTVT.

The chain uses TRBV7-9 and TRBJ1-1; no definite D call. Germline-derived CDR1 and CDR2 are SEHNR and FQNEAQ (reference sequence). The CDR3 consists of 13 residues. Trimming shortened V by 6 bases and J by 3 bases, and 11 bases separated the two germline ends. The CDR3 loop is CASRNQVHTEAFF. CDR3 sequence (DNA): TGTGCCAGCAGGAATCAGGTTCACACTGAAGCTTTCTTT.

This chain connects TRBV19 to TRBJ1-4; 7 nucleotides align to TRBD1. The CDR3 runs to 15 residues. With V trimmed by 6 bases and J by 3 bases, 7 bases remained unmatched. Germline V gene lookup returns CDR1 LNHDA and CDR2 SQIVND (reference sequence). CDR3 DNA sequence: TGTGCCAGTAGCCCTAACAGGGGTTCTAATGAAAAACTGTTTTTT. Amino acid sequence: CASSPNRGSNEKLFF.

The CDR3 DNA reads as TGCGCCAGCATCAACAGGGTACCCCTCTATAATTCACCCCTCCACTTT. It specifies CASINRVPLYNSPLHF. The chain carries TRBV10-1 and TRBJ1-6; D perhaps matches TRBD1 (6 bases). The V gene's germline CDR1 is WNHNN and CDR2 SYGVQD (reference sequence). Trimming shortened V by 7 bases and J by 3 bases, and 16 bases separated the two germline ends. The CDR3 sequence is 16 residues long.

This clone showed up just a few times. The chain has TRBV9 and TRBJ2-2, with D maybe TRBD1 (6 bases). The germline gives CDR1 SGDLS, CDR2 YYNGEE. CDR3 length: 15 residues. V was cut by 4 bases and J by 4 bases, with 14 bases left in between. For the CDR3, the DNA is TGTGCCAGCAGCACCGGGACAAGTTTCACCGGGGAGCTGTTTTTT. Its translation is CASSTGTSFTGELFF. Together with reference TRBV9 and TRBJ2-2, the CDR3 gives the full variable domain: DSGVTQTPKHLITATGQRVTLRCSPRSGDLSVYWYQQSLDQGLQFLIQYYNGEERAKGNILERFSAQQFPDLHSELNLSSLELGDSALYFCASSTGTSFTGELFFGEGSRLTVL.